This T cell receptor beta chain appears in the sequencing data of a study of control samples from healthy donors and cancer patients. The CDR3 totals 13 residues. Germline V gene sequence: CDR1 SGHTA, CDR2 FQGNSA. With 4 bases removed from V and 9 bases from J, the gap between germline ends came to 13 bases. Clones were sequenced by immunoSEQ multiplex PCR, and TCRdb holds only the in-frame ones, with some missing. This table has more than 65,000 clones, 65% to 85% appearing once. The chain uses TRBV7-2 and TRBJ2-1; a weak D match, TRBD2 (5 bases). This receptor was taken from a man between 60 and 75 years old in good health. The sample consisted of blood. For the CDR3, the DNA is TGTGCCAGCAGCTCCCGGGGTCCCGCTGAGCAGTTCTTC. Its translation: CASSSRGPAEQFF.